Listed here are 31 T cell receptor beta chains from one sample, sequenced in a study of blood T cell repertoires in COVID-19 (dated by TCRdb to 2018 to 2021). To prepare the library, the immunoSEQ multiplex PCR assay was applied. TCRdb took this table from immuneACCESS and kept in-frame rearrangements with V and J called. Such tables lack part of the clones; where checked against another copy, unresolved V genes explain under half of the gap, and the rest is unexplained. This sample comprises about 220,000 clones, around 83% of them detected only once. The ten largest clones take up 6.8% of the sample. The sequenced sample was PBMCs or T cells enriched from blood (not recorded which). The source is a woman aged 40 to 49 who had recovered from COVID-19.

The chain recombines TRBV4-2 with TRBJ2-1; weak D call: TRBD2 (7 bases). V was trimmed by 0 bases and J by 2 bases, leaving 11 bases between them. Germline CDR1 and CDR2: LGHNA and YNFKEQ. The CDR3 length is 16 residues. CDR3 residues: CASSQERGGTYNEQFF. The CDR3 DNA sequence: TGTGCCAGCAGCCAAGAGAGGGGGGGCACCTACAATGAGCAGTTCTTC.

The CDR3 DNA follows: TGTGCCAGCAGCTTTAGGGGGGGCGGCCAAGAGACCCAGTACTTC. Encoded protein: CASSFRGGGQETQYF. The chain couples TRBV7-2 to TRBJ2-5; D may be TRBD2 (7 bases). The germline CDR1 and CDR2 sequences are SGHTA and FQGNSA. The CDR3 extends over 15 amino acids. Between the trimmed V and J ends, which lost 3 bases and 1 base, there was a span of 12 bases.

This clone showed up just once. The chain has TRBV19 and TRBJ1-5; 8 bases agree with TRBD1. Losses at the gene ends were 3 bases for V and 3 bases for J; bases not matched to a gene: 7. The CDR3 is 16 residues long. The germline gives CDR1 LNHDA, CDR2 SQIVND (reference sequence). CDR3 sequence: CASSIPTGVYNQPQHF. The DNA for the CDR3 is TGTGCCAGTAGTATCCCGACAGGGGTTTACAATCAGCCCCAGCATTTT.

This chain connects TRBV2 to TRBJ2-4; 7 positions agree with TRBD1. With V trimmed by 1 base and J by 6 bases, 0 bases remained unmatched. The CDR3 consists of 13 residues. Germline loops: CDR1 SNHLY, CDR2 FYNNEI. The chain's CDR3 is CASSEGQGNIQYF. In DNA, the CDR3 is TGTGCCAGCAGTGAAGGACAGGGAAACATTCAGTACTTC.

The chain has TRBV4-3 and TRBJ2-3; TRBD2 aligns across 11 bases. V lost 1 base, J lost 0 bases, and 9 bases stayed unmatched. The CDR3 covers 19 residues. Germline CDR1 LGHNA, CDR2 YSLEER. DNA for the CDR3: TGCGCCAGCAGCCAAGGCCCGGGACTAGCGGAGACTAGCACAGATACGCAGTATTTT. This gives the protein CASSQGPGLAETSTDTQYF.

This chain links TRBV28 with TRBJ1-5; unclear D gene. Germline V CDR1 and CDR2: MDHEN, SYDVKM. The CDR3 is 13 residues long. V lost 3 bases and J lost 4, with 7 bases in between. The DNA for the CDR3 is TGTGCCAGCAGTTTTGGTCGGAATCAGCCCCAGCATTTT. Amino acid sequence: CASSFGRNQPQHF.

This clone showed up just once. The genes are TRBV21-1 and TRBJ1-1; TRBD1, the table's D call, was not compared with the DNA. TRBV21-1 is flagged as a pseudogene. The CDR3 totals 14 residues. The CDR3, as DNA: TGTGCCAGCAGCACTACAGGGGGCCCCACTGAAGCTTTCTTT. As protein: CASSTTGGPTEAFF.

The chain carries TRBV19 and TRBJ2-1, with 9 bases aligning to TRBD1. The CDR3 extends over 20 amino acids. The V and J ends lost 6 bases and 0 bases, in that order; junction bases with no gene match: 18. Germline V lookup: CDR1 LNHDA, CDR2 SQIVND (reference sequence). Here the CDR3 DNA reads TGTGCCAGTAGCCAGTTACCGGGACAGGGCTACCGGGTCTCCTACAATGAGCAGTTCTTC. Translated: CASSQLPGQGYRVSYNEQFF.

This chain connects TRBV18 to TRBJ2-1, with TRBD2 matching 12 bases. V lost 6 bases to trimming and J lost 6 bases; unmatched junction nucleotides: 6. This CDR3 is 15 amino acids long. Germline V CDR1 and CDR2: KGHSH, LQKENI. The CDR3 region has the DNA TGTGCCAGCTCCGCGCTAGCGGGAGGGACCAATGAGCAGTTCTTC. It is translated as CASSALAGGTNEQFF.

This sequence joins TRBV10-3 and TRBJ2-1, with 7 bases fitting TRBD2. The CDR3 contains 18 residues. V trimming: 0 bases; J trimming: 0 bases; junction bases outside the gene matches: 8. CDR1 is ENHRY and CDR2 is SYGVKD in the germline V gene. The CDR3 spells CAISESAGAGFSYNEQFF. In DNA, the CDR3 is TGTGCCATCAGTGAGTCGGCGGGAGCGGGGTTCTCCTACAATGAGCAGTTCTTC.

The rearrangement uses TRBV6-5 and TRBJ2-5, with 7 positions matching TRBD1. The CDR3 contains 11 residues. CDR1 is MNHEY, CDR2 SVGAGI, per germline. V shed 5 bases, J shed 10 bases, and the junction held 4 bases outside the gene matches. This CDR3 is CASSKDRHQYF. CDR3 in DNA: TGTGCCAGCAGTAAGGACAGGCACCAGTACTTC.

This sequence joins TRBV11-3 and TRBJ2-1; TRBD1 agrees at 8 bases. The CDR3 is made up of 16 amino acids. CDR1 and CDR2 from the germline V gene are SGHNT and YENEEA. Trimming cost V 4 bases and J 7 bases; bases outside gene matches: 12. The DNA for the CDR3 is TGTGCCAGCAGCTCCACGGACAGGGCGGGATATAATGAGCAGTTCTTC. It specifies CASSSTDRAGYNEQFF.

The J gene is TRBJ2-2, the V gene TRBV10-3; 11 bases agree with TRBD2. Germline values: CDR1 ENHRY, CDR2 SYGVKD. The CDR3 extends over 15 amino acids. The J segment lost 5 bases and the V segment lost 5 bases, leaving 4 bases of the junction unmatched. This CDR3 reads CAISSWTSGTGELFF. CDR3 nucleotide sequence: TGTGCCATCAGTTCCTGGACTAGCGGGACCGGGGAGCTGTTTTTT.

Turning to this clone: Other DNA variants within this sample encode the same CDR3. This sequence joins TRBV7-3 and TRBJ2-5; possible D gene TRBD1, 5 bases. Trimming shortened V by 2 bases and J by 2 bases, and 6 bases separated the two germline ends. The germline V gene encodes CDR1 SGHTA and CDR2 FQGTGA. The CDR3 extends over 13 amino acids. This CDR3 is CASSLSGQETQYF. CDR3 coding DNA: TGTGCCAGCAGCTTATCAGGGCAAGAGACCCAGTACTTC.

The V gene is TRBV4-2, the J gene TRBJ2-5; 8 bases match TRBD2. This CDR3 has 20 residues. Germline CDR1 reads LGHNA; CDR2 reads YNFKEQ. Trimming at V came to 1 base and at J to 5 bases, leaving 21 bases not matched to a gene. CDR3 protein: CASSQVASAGAQGPGETQYF. The CDR3 DNA is TGTGCCAGCAGCCAAGTGGCCTCAGCGGGAGCGCAAGGACCGGGGGAGACCCAGTACTTC.

The V gene is TRBV11-3, the J gene TRBJ2-1; 9 nucleotides agree with TRBD1. Germline CDR1 and CDR2: SGHNT and YENEEA. The CDR3 covers 16 residues. V trimming: 4 bases; J trimming: 8 bases; junction bases outside the gene matches: 12. This CDR3 reads CASSSLTTGGSDEQFF. The CDR3 DNA is TGTGCCAGCAGCTCCCTAACGACAGGGGGGAGCGATGAGCAGTTCTTC.

There are a few counts of this clone. This chain connects TRBV4-3 to TRBJ1-1; TRBD1 matches at 7 bases. The germline V gene has CDR1 LGHNA and CDR2 YSLEER. The CDR3 covers 15 residues. V trimming: 2 bases; J trimming: 4 bases; junction bases outside the gene matches: 7. The CDR3 reads CASSQLQGLFTEAFF. For the CDR3, the DNA is TGCGCCAGCAGCCAACTACAGGGGTTGTTCACTGAAGCTTTCTTT.

V is TRBV5-1 and J is TRBJ2-7; TRBD2 aligns across 11 bases. Trimming at V came to 1 base and at J to 7 bases, leaving 19 bases not matched to a gene. The CDR3 is made up of 19 amino acids. From germline, CDR1 is SGHRS and CDR2 YFSETQ. The DNA for the CDR3 is TGCGCCAGCAGCTTGCCTAAAAGTATTAGCGGGAGGGACCTCTTGGAGCAGTACTTC. Amino acids: CASSLPKSISGRDLLEQYF.

The chain employs TRBV10-3 and TRBJ2-3; D might be TRBD1 (6 bases). V lost 0 bases, J lost 1 base, and 20 bases lay in between. The germline gives CDR1 ENHRY, CDR2 SYGVKD. The CDR3 contains 19 residues. In nucleotides, the CDR3 is TGTGCCATCAGTGAGTCGAAAGGCATAAAGGGACAAGGCACAGATACGCAGTATTTT. Its translation is CAISESKGIKGQGTDTQYF.

This sequence joins TRBV25-1 and TRBJ2-3; the D is unclear. This CDR3 has 15 residues. Trimming took off 3 bases at V and 5 bases at J, with 15 bases between the two ends. Germline V lookup: CDR1 MGHDK, CDR2 SYGVNS. The CDR3 DNA reads as TGTGCCAGCAGTGATTCGGCCCCGGGTCGAGATACGCAGTATTTT. Amino acids: CASSDSAPGRDTQYF. The variable domain in full, completed from reference TRBV25-1 and TRBJ2-3, reads EADIYQTPRYLVIGTGKKITLECSQTMGHDKMYWYQQDPGMELHLIHYSYGVNSTEKGDLSSESTVSRIRTEHFPLTLESARPSHTSQYLCASSDSAPGRDTQYFGPGTRLTVL.

This chain links TRBV27 with TRBJ1-3; no definite D call. The CDR3 sequence is 17 residues long. Germline V gene data show CDR1 as MNHEY and CDR2 as SMNVEV (reference sequence). V shed 5 bases and J shed 4 bases, with 21 bases lying between them. The CDR3 DNA sequence: TGTGCCAGCAGTGCCTATGCCCCGGGGTTAGGGGGAAACACCATATATTTT. Protein product: CASSAYAPGLGGNTIYF.

This chain connects TRBV7-8 to TRBJ1-4, with D unresolved. This CDR3 region has 14 residues. Trimming stripped 3 bases from V and 4 bases from J, with 9 bases between. Germline V gene sequence: CDR1 SGHVS, CDR2 FQNEAQ. The CDR3 DNA is TGTGCCAGCAGCTTCCGGGAGTTTAATGAAAAACTGTTTTTT. Its translation is CASSFREFNEKLFF.

This clone was counted a few times. CDR3 DNA sequence: TGTGCCAGCAGCAAAACACAGGCGACGGGGCAGTACGTC. Its protein is CASSKTQATGQYV. The rearrangement links TRBV21-1 to TRBJ2-7; the table gives TRBD1 as D, unverified against the DNA. TRBV21-1 is annotated as a pseudogene. CDR3 size: 13 residues.

The chain couples TRBV7-2 to TRBJ2-7, with 10 bases lining up with TRBD2. With V trimmed by 5 bases and J by 2 bases, 9 bases remained unmatched. This CDR3 contains 16 residues. The germline gives CDR1 SGHTA, CDR2 FQGNSA. CDR3 amino acids: CASSPVSGRPTYEQYF. CDR3 nucleotides: TGTGCCAGCAGCCCAGTTAGCGGGAGGCCCACCTACGAGCAGTACTTC.

This clone is a singleton in its sample. The V call is TRBV21-1, the J call TRBJ2-7; TRBD2, the table's D call, was not compared with the DNA. TRBV21-1 is noted as a pseudogene. The CDR3 is made up of 15 amino acids. CDR3 bases: TGTGCCAGCAGCAAGCCGCTAGCTTGGTTGTTCGAGCAGTACGTC. It yields the protein CASSKPLAWLFEQYV.

This clone was seen more than once but under ten times. The chain recombines TRBV21-1 with TRBJ1-5. TRBV21-1 is classified as a pseudogene. This CDR3 comprises 15 residues. CDR3 DNA: TGTGCCAGCAGCAACAACCTCTATAGCAATCAGCCCCAGCATTTT. It is translated as CASSNNLYSNQPQHF.

The chain links TRBV7-9 to TRBJ2-7; a possible D gene is TRBD1 (6 bases). This CDR3 is built from 15 residues. Germline CDR1 is SEHNR and CDR2 is FQNEAQ (reference sequence). V was clipped by 5 bases and J by 4 bases, with 18 bases between them. CDR3 DNA sequence: TGTGCCAGCAGCCAGGGGCGTAGGGAAGGGTACGAGCAGTACTTC. Translated: CASSQGRREGYEQYF.

This clone was observed a few times. The chain recombines TRBV28 with TRBJ2-2; D is ambiguous. The germline gives CDR1 MDHEN, CDR2 SYDVKM. CDR3 length equals 11 residues. Trimming left V 5 bases short and J 7 bases short, with 5 bases between. The CDR3 DNA is TGTGCCAGCAGTGTTAACGGGGAGCTGTTTTTT. Translation: CASSVNGELFF. The whole variable domain, remainder taken from reference TRBV28 and TRBJ2-2, is DVKVTQSSRYLVKRTGEKVFLECVQDMDHENMFWYRQDPGLGLRLIYFSYDVKMKEKGDIPEGYSVSREKKERFSLILESASTNQTSMYLCASSVNGELFFGEGSRLTVL.

The chain links TRBV3-1 (or the pseudogene TRBV3-2) to TRBJ2-1; 9 nucleotides align to TRBD1. The CDR3 covers 15 residues. Germline-derived CDR1 and CDR2 are LGHDT and YNNKEL (reference sequence). Trimming cost V 5 bases and J 7 bases; bases outside gene matches: 9. The chain's CDR3 is CASSALQGAWNEQFF. Written as DNA, the CDR3 is TGTGCCAGCAGCGCTCTACAGGGGGCGTGGAATGAGCAGTTCTTC.

The V and J genes are TRBV5-1 and TRBJ1-2; the D is unclear. Trimming shortened V by 5 bases and J by 5 bases, and 13 bases separated the two germline ends. The germline gives CDR1 SGHRS, CDR2 YFSETQ. The CDR3 loop spans 13 amino acids. The CDR3 sequence: CASRIEGAYGYTF. For the CDR3, the DNA is TGCGCCAGCAGGATCGAAGGAGCTTATGGCTACACCTTC.

The chain uses TRBV12-2 and TRBJ2-1; the D call in the table, TRBD2, was not verified against the DNA. TRBV12-2 is a listed pseudogene. The CDR3 contains 16 residues. CDR3 nucleotides: TGTGCAAGTCGAGAACCGGGACTAGGATTCGTCGATGAGCAGTTCTTC. Its translation: CASREPGLGFVDEQFF.